This T cell receptor beta chain was recovered during a study of OX40 agonist ivuxolimab in advanced cancers. Study-level information: Partial responses were achieved by three patients, one with hepatocellular carcinoma and two with cutaneous melanoma.

The V gene lost 5 bases and the J gene lost 7 bases, with 12 bases spanning the gap. The germline V gene encodes CDR1 GTSNPN and CDR2 SVGIG (reference sequence). CDR3 length equals 12 residues. The protocol was immunoSEQ multiplex PCR, while the TCRdb copy is restricted to in-frame clones and leaves out a portion. Of 43,000 or so clones in the sample, around 85% were seen once. The material was CD4+ or CD8+ T cells sorted from blood, obtained in a trial of the OX40 agonist ivuxolimab. This sequence was found in an adult with an advanced solid tumor such as melanoma, head and neck, liver or kidney cancer. The rearrangement links TRBV30 to TRBJ2-1, with D possibly matching TRBD2 (6 bases). The CDR3 protein is CAWGGLSNEQFF. The DNA for the CDR3 is TGTGCCTGGGGGGGACTGTCGAATGAGCAGTTCTTC.